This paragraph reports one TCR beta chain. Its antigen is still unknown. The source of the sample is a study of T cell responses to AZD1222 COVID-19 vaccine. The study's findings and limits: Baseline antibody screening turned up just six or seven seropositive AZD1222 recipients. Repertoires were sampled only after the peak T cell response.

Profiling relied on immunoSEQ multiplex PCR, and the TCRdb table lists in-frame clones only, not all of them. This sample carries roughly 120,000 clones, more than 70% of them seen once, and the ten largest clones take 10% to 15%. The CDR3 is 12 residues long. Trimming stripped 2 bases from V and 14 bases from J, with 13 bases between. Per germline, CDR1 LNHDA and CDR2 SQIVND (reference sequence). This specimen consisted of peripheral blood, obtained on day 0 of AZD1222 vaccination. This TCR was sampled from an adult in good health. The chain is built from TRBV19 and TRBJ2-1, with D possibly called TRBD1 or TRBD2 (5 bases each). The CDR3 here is CASSISSGTEFF. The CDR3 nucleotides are TGTGCCAGTAGTATATCTTCCGGGACGGAGTTCTTC.